The present T cell receptor beta chain was sequenced within a study of T cells in Graves' hyperthyroidism and ophthalmopathy. Looking at the study overall: Peripheral blood was secured at the point of initial diagnosis, before any treatment.

This clonotype was counted ten times or more. V trimming: 4 bases; J trimming: 2 bases; junction bases outside the gene matches: 13. The CDR3 contains 17 residues. Per the germline V gene, CDR1 is SNHLY and CDR2 is FYNNEI. Uncontrolled infection, other autoimmune disease, pregnancy and lactation each barred patients from inclusion. Amplification of TCR beta CDR3 regions was performed using RNA transcripts as template. HTBI primers were used for first-round RT-PCR of the TCR CDR3. TCRdb used MiXCR to reprocess the multiplex PCR reads, holding one entry per CDR3 protein. The profile shows over 250,000 distinct CDR3 sequences, less than 30% of them singletons.

This chain joins TRBV2 and TRBJ2-5; 7 bases agree with TRBD2. Sample: blood. The TCR was taken from a man in his forties with Graves' hyperthyroidism that later progressed to Graves' ophthalmopathy. CDR3 residues: CASSGTRHTGDQETQYF. The CDR3 nucleotides read TGTGCCAGCAGTGGGACTAGACATACGGGCGATCAAGAGACCCAGTACTTC.